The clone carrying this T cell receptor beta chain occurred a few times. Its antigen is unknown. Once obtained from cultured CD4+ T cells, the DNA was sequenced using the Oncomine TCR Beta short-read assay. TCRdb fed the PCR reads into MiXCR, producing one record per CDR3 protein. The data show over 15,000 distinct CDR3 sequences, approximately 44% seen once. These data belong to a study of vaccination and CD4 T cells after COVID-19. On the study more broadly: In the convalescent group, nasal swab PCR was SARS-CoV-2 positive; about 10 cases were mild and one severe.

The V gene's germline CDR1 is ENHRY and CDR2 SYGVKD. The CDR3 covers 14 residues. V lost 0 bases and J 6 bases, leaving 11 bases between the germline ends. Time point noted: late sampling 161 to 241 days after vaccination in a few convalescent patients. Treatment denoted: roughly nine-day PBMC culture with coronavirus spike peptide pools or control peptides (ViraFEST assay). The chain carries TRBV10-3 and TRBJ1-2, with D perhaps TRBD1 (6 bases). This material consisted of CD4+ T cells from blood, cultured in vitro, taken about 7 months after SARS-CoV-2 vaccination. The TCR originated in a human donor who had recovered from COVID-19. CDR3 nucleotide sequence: TGTGCCATCAGTGAGTCCTACAGGGAGGATGGCTACACCTTC. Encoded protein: CAISESYREDGYTF.